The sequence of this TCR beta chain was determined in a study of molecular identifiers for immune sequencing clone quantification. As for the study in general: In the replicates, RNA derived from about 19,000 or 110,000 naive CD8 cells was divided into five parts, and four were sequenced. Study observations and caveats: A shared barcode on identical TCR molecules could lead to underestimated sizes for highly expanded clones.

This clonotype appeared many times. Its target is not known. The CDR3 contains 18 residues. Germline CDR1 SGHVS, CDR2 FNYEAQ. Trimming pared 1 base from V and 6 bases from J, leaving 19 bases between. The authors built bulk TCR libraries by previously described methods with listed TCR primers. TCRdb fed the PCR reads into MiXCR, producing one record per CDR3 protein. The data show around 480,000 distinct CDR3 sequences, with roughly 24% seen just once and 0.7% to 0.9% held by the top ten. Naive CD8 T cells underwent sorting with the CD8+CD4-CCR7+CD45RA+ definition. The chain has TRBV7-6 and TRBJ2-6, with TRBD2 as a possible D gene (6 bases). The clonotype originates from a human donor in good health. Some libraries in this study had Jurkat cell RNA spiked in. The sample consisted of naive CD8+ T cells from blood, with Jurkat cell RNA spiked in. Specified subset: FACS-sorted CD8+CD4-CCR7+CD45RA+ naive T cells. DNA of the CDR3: TGTGCCAGCAGCTTAGTCGCGGGGTACTCTCTTTTGGCCAACGTCCTGACTTTC. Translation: CASSLVAGYSLLANVLTF.